Below, 30 T cell receptor beta chains from the same sample are listed, as sequenced in a study of early T cells in non-severe SARS-CoV-2 infection. TCRdb redid the calling of the 5' RACE reads with MiXCR, one entry per CDR3 protein. Of about 36,000 distinct CDR3 sequences in the sample, 5.5% to 8% were seen once. The starting material was whole blood, obtained at baseline. These receptors were obtained from an adult who was a healthcare worker with PCR-confirmed SARS-CoV-2 infection or an uninfected control (not recorded which).

Ten or more counts support this clonotype. This chain joins TRBV11-2 and TRBJ2-7, with TRBD2 as a possible D gene (5 bases). CDR1 is SGHAT and CDR2 is FQNNGV in the germline V gene. The ends were cut back, 5 bases at V and 3 bases at J, with 14 bases in the middle. The CDR3 is made up of 14 amino acids. Here the CDR3 DNA reads TGTGCCAGCAGCACGGACCCGAGCGGCTACGAGCAGTACTTC. Its protein product is CASSTDPSGYEQYF.

This clonotype was counted a few times. The chain is built from TRBV10-3 and TRBJ2-1; D may be TRBD2 (7 bases). This CDR3 is 15 amino acids long. CDR1 ENHRY and CDR2 SYGVKD come from the germline V gene. V lost 6 bases to trimming and J lost 10 bases, with 22 bases between them. The CDR3 DNA reads as TGTGCCATCAGACACGCGGGGGCGCGGAAAGGAGAGCAGTTCTTC. Its translation is CAIRHAGARKGEQFF.

The chain has TRBV30 and TRBJ1-5; TRBD1 matches at 9 bases. J was trimmed by 1 base and V by 3 bases; bases with no gene match: 4. Per germline, CDR1 GTSNPN and CDR2 SVGIG (reference sequence). This CDR3 has 15 amino acids. CDR3 region: CAWSRGTGSNQPQHF. The CDR3 DNA reads TGTGCCTGGAGCCGAGGGACAGGGAGCAATCAGCCCCAGCATTTT.

The CDR3 nucleotides read TGTGCCAGCAGTGCCAGGTACACAGATACGCAGTATTTT. This encodes CASSARYTDTQYF. V usage is TRBV6-4 and J usage is TRBJ2-3; no definite D call. The V gene's germline CDR1 is MRHNA and CDR2 SNTAGT. V was shortened by 4 bases and J by 2 bases, with 7 bases between the two germline ends. The CDR3 is 13 residues long.

This clonotype showed up just a few times. The chain couples TRBV28 to TRBJ1-2; D is unclear. Germline CDR1 and CDR2: MDHEN and SYDVKM. This CDR3 has 13 amino acids. The germline V and J ends were trimmed by 3 bases and 5 bases, with 10 bases remaining between them. CDR3 bases: TGTGCCAGCAGTTTGAGGGCCCAGTATGGCTACACCTTC. This gives the protein CASSLRAQYGYTF.

The gene calls are TRBV29-1 and TRBJ2-7; the D is unclear. CDR1 SQVTM and CDR2 ANQGSEA come from the germline V gene. CDR3 length equals 12 residues. Trimming took off 0 bases at V and 3 bases at J, with 6 bases between the two ends. The CDR3 DNA sequence: TGCAGCGTTGAAGATCTAGGCTACGAGCAGTACTTC. It codes for CSVEDLGYEQYF.

This clonotype was seen ten or more times. The chain couples TRBV29-1 to TRBJ1-1; D is possibly TRBD1 (5 bases). Germline CDR1 and CDR2: SQVTM and ANQGSEA. V dropped 4 bases and J dropped 1 base, with 10 bases sitting between them. The CDR3 totals 13 residues. CDR3 in DNA: TGCAGCGTTGGCCGGGGACCGAACACTGAAGCTTTCTTT. Encoded protein: CSVGRGPNTEAFF.

This clonotype was detected many times. The genes are TRBV28 and TRBJ2-7; possibly TRBD1 or TRBD2 for D (5 bases each). The CDR3 has 14 residues. The V end lost 5 bases, the J end lost 5 bases, and 16 bases lay between the germline ends. Looked up from germline, CDR1 is MDHEN and CDR2 is SYDVKM. CDR3 nucleotide sequence: TGTGCCAGCAGTGACCCACTCGAGGGGAACGAGCAGTACTTC. Translating gives CASSDPLEGNEQYF.

This clonotype was counted only a few times. The V gene is TRBV7-3, the J gene TRBJ1-1; D perhaps matches TRBD1 (5 bases). The V end lost 0 bases, the J end lost 5 bases, and 10 bases lay between the germline ends. The length of the CDR3 is 14 residues. Germline assignment: CDR1 SGHTA and CDR2 FQGTGA. In DNA form, the CDR3 reads TGTGCCAGCAGCTTAACGTCCCAGGGTACTGAAGCTTTCTTT. This sequence encodes CASSLTSQGTEAFF.

In this sample, this clonotype turned up many times. The V gene is TRBV20-1, the J gene TRBJ1-2; D not resolved. CDR1 and CDR2 (germline): DFQATT, SNEGSKA (reference sequence). The germline V and J ends were trimmed by 6 bases and 6 bases, with 14 bases remaining between them. This CDR3 has 12 residues. The CDR3, as DNA: TGCAGTGCCACCACAAGGAGTCATGGCTACACCTTC. This codes for CSATTRSHGYTF.

This clonotype has at least ten counts. The genes are TRBV2 and TRBJ1-5, with 9 bases lining up with TRBD1. The CDR3 sequence is 14 residues long. Looked up from germline, CDR1 is SNHLY and CDR2 is FYNNEI. V trimming: 4 bases; J trimming: 5 bases; junction bases outside the gene matches: 3. CDR3 bases: TGTGCCAGCAGTGGGGACAGGGAAGATCAGCCCCAGCATTTT. It is translated as CASSGDREDQPQHF.

This clonotype has ten or more counts. The chain employs TRBV7-9 and TRBJ2-3; no clear D. Germline-derived CDR1 and CDR2 are SEHNR and FQNEAQ (reference sequence). The CDR3 extends over 14 amino acids. V lost 5 bases and J lost 10, with 19 bases in between. CDR3 amino acids: CASSPNFPLAAQYF. CDR3 coding DNA: TGTGCCAGCAGCCCGAATTTTCCCCTGGCGGCGCAGTATTTT.

This chain links TRBV18 with TRBJ2-2, with no clear D. The CDR3 runs 13 residues. The germline CDR1 and CDR2 sequences are KGHSH and LQKENI. The germline V and J ends were trimmed by 0 bases and 7 bases, with 6 bases remaining between them. The CDR3 sequence: CASSPPVSGELFF. For the CDR3, the DNA is TGTGCCAGCTCACCACCTGTGAGCGGGGAGCTGTTTTTT.

V and J are TRBV4-3 and TRBJ1-1; 7 bases map to TRBD1. V lost 1 base to trimming and J lost 5 bases; unmatched junction nucleotides: 7. The CDR3 runs to 15 residues. Germline lookup yields CDR1 LGHNA and CDR2 YSLEER. DNA of the CDR3: TGCGCCAGCAGCCAAGTACCACAGGGGTGGACTGAAGCTTTCTTT. Residues: CASSQVPQGWTEAFF.

This clonotype has more than one count but fewer than ten. This chain uses TRBV29-1 with TRBJ2-7; D ambiguous. CDR1 and CDR2 (germline): SQVTM, ANQGSEA. Trimming shortened V by 5 bases and J by 0 bases, and 8 bases separated the two germline ends. The CDR3 extends over 12 amino acids. This CDR3 is CSVRLYSYEQYF. As DNA, the CDR3 is TGCAGCGTTAGACTTTACTCCTACGAGCAGTACTTC.

This clonotype was seen only a few times. The chain couples TRBV12-3 or TRBV12-4 to TRBJ2-2; no clear D gene. This CDR3 has 15 residues. Trimming removed 7 bases from V and 4 bases from J, with 16 bases in between. CDR3 DNA sequence: TGTGCCAGCACCTCGTCGGATCGTGGCACCGGGGAGCTGTTTTTT. Residues: CASTSSDRGTGELFF.

The chain recombines TRBV6-1 with TRBJ1-5; D perhaps matches TRBD1 (5 bases). Germline values: CDR1 MNHNS, CDR2 SASEGT. The CDR3 consists of 13 residues. The V end was cut by 6 bases, the J end by 8 bases, with 14 bases between. DNA of the CDR3: TGTGCCAGCAGACAACAGGAGCCGGAGCCCCAGCATTTT. Its translation: CASRQQEPEPQHF.

With regard to this clonotype: The junction shows a germline mismatch at one end, possibly a read error. This chain uses TRBV7-7 with TRBJ1-6, with 11 nucleotides matching TRBD1. Germline-derived CDR1 and CDR2 are SSHAT and FNYEAQ (reference sequence). The length of the CDR3 is 13 residues. CDR3 loop: CASSLDRGQPLHF. DNA of the CDR3: TGTGCTAGCAGCTTGGACAGGGGGCAACCCCTCCACTTT.

Many counts were recorded for this clonotype. This chain links TRBV29-1 with TRBJ2-1, with 7 bases lining up with TRBD2. The germline V gene has CDR1 SQVTM and CDR2 ANQGSEA. V trimming: 5 bases; J trimming: 3 bases; junction bases outside the gene matches: 4. CDR3 size: 13 residues. The CDR3 nucleotides read TGCAGCGTTCGCGGGGGAAACTACAATGAGCAGTTCTTC. This gives the protein CSVRGGNYNEQFF.

The CDR3 loop is CASSLKLAGGGNEQFF. The CDR3 DNA follows: TGTGCCAGCAGTTTGAAACTAGCGGGAGGGGGGAATGAGCAGTTCTTC. The V call is TRBV12-3 or TRBV12-4, the J call TRBJ2-1; TRBD2 matches at 13 bases. V gave up 3 bases and J gave up 7 bases; unmatched junction bases: 6. There are 16 residues in the CDR3.

The CDR3 here is CAWKPTLENQPQHF. Written as DNA, the CDR3 is TGTGCCTGGAAACCTACGCTGGAAAATCAGCCCCAGCATTTT. The genes are TRBV30 and TRBJ1-5; D is ambiguous. CDR1 and CDR2 (germline): GTSNPN, SVGIG (reference sequence). This CDR3 has 14 residues. Between the trimmed V and J ends, which lost 4 bases and 4 bases, there was a span of 14 bases.

This clonotype was detected many times. This chain joins TRBV29-1 and TRBJ2-3; 9 bases align to TRBD1. The germline CDR1 and CDR2 sequences are SQVTM and ANQGSEA. The CDR3 sequence is 14 residues long. V was pared by 7 bases and J by 4 bases, with 9 bases of the junction left unmatched. CDR3 in amino acids: CSAWGQGGSDTQYF. The CDR3 region has the DNA TGCAGCGCCTGGGGACAGGGAGGGTCAGATACGCAGTATTTT.

This clonotype was observed a few times. The J gene is TRBJ1-1, the V gene TRBV30; D is uncertain. Trimming shortened V by 1 base and J by 1 base, and 4 bases separated the two germline ends. Germline CDR1 GTSNPN, CDR2 SVGIG (reference sequence). This CDR3 contains 12 residues. Here the CDR3 DNA reads TGTGCCTGGAGTGCTGCGAACACTGAAGCTTTCTTT. It yields the protein CAWSAANTEAFF.

This clonotype was seen a handful of times. The chain combines TRBV4-3 with TRBJ1-5; TRBD1 might be the D (5 bases). Germline lookup yields CDR1 LGHNA and CDR2 YSLEER. The CDR3 covers 16 residues. V gave up 0 bases and J gave up 2 bases, with 11 bases separating them. CDR3 sequence (DNA): TGCGCCAGCAGCCAAGAGGTGCAGGGCGGCAATCAGCCCCAGCATTTT. This codes for CASSQEVQGGNQPQHF.

This clonotype was counted only a few times. V is TRBV7-2 and J is TRBJ1-3; the D gene is possibly TRBD1 (5 bases). Germline CDR1 is SGHTA and CDR2 is FQGNSA. Trimming took off 5 bases at V and 0 bases at J, with 14 bases between the two ends. This CDR3 has 16 amino acids. CDR3 loop: CASSPYQGNSGNTIYF. The CDR3 DNA sequence: TGTGCCAGCAGCCCATACCAGGGCAACTCTGGAAACACCATATATTTT.

The sample holds a few counts of this clonotype. The chain employs TRBV20-1 and TRBJ2-1; D is undetermined. The V end was cut by 1 base, the J end by 4 bases, with 14 bases between. CDR1 is DFQATT and CDR2 is SNEGSKA in the germline V gene (reference sequence). This CDR3 has 15 amino acids. In DNA, the CDR3 is TGCAGTGCTAGAGCCCCACGGGCCCAGTACAATGAGCAGTTCTTC. Translating gives CSARAPRAQYNEQFF.

This clonotype was counted ten times or more. CDR3 in amino acids: CASRMQGGGGAEAFF. The CDR3 region has the DNA TGTGCCAGCCGTATGCAGGGCGGTGGTGGCGCTGAAGCTTTCTTT. The rearrangement joins TRBV2 to TRBJ1-1; perhaps TRBD1 as D (5 bases). V was cut by 8 bases and J by 6 bases, with 22 bases left in between. The CDR3 has 15 amino acids. CDR1 and CDR2 from the germline V gene are SNHLY and FYNNEI. Supplemented by reference TRBV2 and TRBJ1-1, the full variable domain reads EPEVTQTPSHQVTQMGQEVILRCVPISNHLYFYWYRQILGQKVEFLVSFYNNEISEKSEIFDDQFSVERPDGSNFTLKIRSTKLEDSAMYFCASRMQGGGGAEAFFGQGTRLTVV.

This clonotype came up a few times. The junction departs from germline at one end; a sequencing error may be responsible. The chain couples TRBV7-6 to TRBJ2-2; TRBD2 matches at 10 bases. The CDR3 runs 15 residues. Germline CDR1 is SGHVS and CDR2 is FNYEAQ. Written as DNA, the CDR3 is TGTGCCAGCAGTTTAGCGGGAGGTGACACCGGGGAGCTGTTTTTT. Translating it yields CASSLAGGDTGELFF.

This clonotype has ten or more counts. The rearrangement uses TRBV29-1 and TRBJ2-5, with TRBD2 as a possible D gene (6 bases). CDR1 and CDR2 (germline): SQVTM, ANQGSEA. This CDR3 has 13 amino acids. Trimming pared 4 bases from V and 5 bases from J, leaving 14 bases between. CDR3 nucleotides: TGCAGCGTTGTTCGGGACTCCAGGGAGACCCAGTACTTC. Its translation is CSVVRDSRETQYF.

This clonotype was picked up a small number of times. This sequence joins TRBV18 and TRBJ2-2; no clear D gene. The CDR3 sequence is 15 residues long. The V end lost 2 bases, the J end lost 1 base, and 8 bases lay between the germline ends. Germline CDR1 and CDR2: KGHSH and LQKENI. CDR3 in amino acids: CASSPVTVNTGELFF. In DNA form, the CDR3 reads TGTGCCAGCTCACCAGTCACCGTGAACACCGGGGAGCTGTTTTTT.